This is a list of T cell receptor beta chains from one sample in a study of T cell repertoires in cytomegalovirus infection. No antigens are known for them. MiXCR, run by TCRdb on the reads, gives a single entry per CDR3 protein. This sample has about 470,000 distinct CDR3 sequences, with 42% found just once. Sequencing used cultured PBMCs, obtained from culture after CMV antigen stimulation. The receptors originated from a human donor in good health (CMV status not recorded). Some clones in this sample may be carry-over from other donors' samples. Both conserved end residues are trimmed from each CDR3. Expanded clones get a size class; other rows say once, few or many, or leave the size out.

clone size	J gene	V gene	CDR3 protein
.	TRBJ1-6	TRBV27	ASSLFDRGLSPLH
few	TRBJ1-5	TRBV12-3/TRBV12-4	ASSVGGGQPQH
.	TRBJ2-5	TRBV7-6	ASSSGGLAGETQY
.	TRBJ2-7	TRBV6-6	ATNYSPEDEQY
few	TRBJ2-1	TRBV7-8	ASSLFGDGDDEQF
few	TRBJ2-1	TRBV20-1	SARLGTMDNEQF
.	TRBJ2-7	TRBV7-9	ASSPQGQGAPYEQY
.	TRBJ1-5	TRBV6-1	ASRITQGVQPQH
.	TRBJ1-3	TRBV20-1	SARDLSPPGQRY
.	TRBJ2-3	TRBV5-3	ARSTRLVADTQY
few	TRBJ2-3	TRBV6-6	ASSYYLAGGRDTQY
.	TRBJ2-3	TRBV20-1	SAQGQGVVGRY
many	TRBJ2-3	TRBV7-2	ASSLSFSYYQNPTDTQY
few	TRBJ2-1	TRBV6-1	ASSEDRTTYNEQF
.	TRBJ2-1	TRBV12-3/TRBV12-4	ASSLLSDPRNEQF
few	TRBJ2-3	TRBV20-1	SARPGLSSDTQY
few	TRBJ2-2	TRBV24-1	ATSEAGAQRTGELF
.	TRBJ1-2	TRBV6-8	ASSYGRGGYGYT
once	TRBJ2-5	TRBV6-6	ASSSTGASGSETQY
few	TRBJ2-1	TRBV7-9	ASSLARTVRFREQF
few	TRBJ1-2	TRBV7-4	ASSLLDRTTWEVYGYT
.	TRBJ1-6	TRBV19	ASSMQATNSPLH
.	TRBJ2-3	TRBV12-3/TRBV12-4	ASRKQTDTQY
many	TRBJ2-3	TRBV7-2	ASSLGTSGADTQY
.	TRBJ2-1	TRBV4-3	ASSHGRMVGEQF
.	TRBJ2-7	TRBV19	ASSSQRVSYEQY
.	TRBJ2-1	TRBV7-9	ASTRQGFNEQF
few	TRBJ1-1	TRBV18	ASSPIATAHMNTEAF
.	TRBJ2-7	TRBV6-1	ASSESWGGYEQY
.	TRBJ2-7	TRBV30	AAGQYYEQY
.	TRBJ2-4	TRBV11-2	ASTGGKNIQY
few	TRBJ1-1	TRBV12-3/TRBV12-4	ASSSPQGENTEAF
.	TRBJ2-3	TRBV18	ASSPPGGSTDTQY
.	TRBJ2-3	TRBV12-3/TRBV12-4	ASSHGTSPAGDTQY
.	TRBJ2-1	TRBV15	ATSRDPGQSEQF
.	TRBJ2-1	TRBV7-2	ASSLKGVSYNEQF